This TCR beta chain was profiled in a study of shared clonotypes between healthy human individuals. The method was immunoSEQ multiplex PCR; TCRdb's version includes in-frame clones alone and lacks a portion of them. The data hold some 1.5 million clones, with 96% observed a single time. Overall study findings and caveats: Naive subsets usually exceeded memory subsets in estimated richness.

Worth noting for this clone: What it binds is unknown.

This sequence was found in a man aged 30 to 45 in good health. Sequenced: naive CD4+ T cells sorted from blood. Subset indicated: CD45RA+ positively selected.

The CDR3 reads CASSLDGADNEQFF. The CDR3 DNA is TGTGCCAGCAGCTTAGACGGAGCCGACAATGAGCAGTTCTTC. The chain employs TRBV11-3 and TRBJ2-1; D unclear. Germline lookup yields CDR1 SGHNT and CDR2 YENEEA. This CDR3 spans 14 amino acids. V gave up 0 bases and J gave up 5 bases, with 8 bases separating them.